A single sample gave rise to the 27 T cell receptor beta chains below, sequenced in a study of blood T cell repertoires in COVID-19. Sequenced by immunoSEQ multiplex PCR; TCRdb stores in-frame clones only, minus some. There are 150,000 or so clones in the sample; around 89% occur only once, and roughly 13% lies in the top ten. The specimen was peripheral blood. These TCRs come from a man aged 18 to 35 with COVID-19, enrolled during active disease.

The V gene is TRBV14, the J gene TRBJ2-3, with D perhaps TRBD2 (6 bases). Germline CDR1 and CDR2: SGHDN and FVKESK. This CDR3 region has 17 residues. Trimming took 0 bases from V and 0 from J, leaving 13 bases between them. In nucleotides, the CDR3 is TGTGCCAGCAGCCAAGATTTTAGCGGCTATAGCACAGATACGCAGTATTTT. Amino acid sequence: CASSQDFSGYSTDTQYF.

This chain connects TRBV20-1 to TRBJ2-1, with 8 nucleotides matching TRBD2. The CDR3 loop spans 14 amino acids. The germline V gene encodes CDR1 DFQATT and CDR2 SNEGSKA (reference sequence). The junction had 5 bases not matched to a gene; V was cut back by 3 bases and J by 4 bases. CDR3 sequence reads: CSASYSGEYNEQFF. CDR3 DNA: TGCAGTGCTAGTTATAGCGGGGAGTACAATGAGCAGTTCTTC.

The CDR3 sequence: CASSPQGGDTDTQYF. The CDR3 DNA follows: TGTGCCAGCAGCCCCCAGGGCGGGGACACAGATACGCAGTATTTT. The chain combines TRBV2 with TRBJ2-3, with D possibly TRBD2 on 6 matching bases. The V end was cut by 6 bases, the J end by 2 bases, with 15 bases between. This CDR3 has 15 amino acids. Germline assignment: CDR1 SNHLY and CDR2 FYNNEI. The full variable domain, its missing parts supplied by reference TRBV2 and TRBJ2-3, is EPEVTQTPSHQVTQMGQEVILRCVPISNHLYFYWYRQILGQKVEFLVSFYNNEISEKSEIFDDQFSVERPDGSNFTLKIRSTKLEDSAMYFCASSPQGGDTDTQYFGPGTRLTVL.

The CDR3 sequence is CAREDRQGNTIYF. In DNA, the CDR3 is TGTGCCAGGGAGGACAGGCAGGGAAACACCATATATTTT. V is TRBV21-1 and J is TRBJ1-3; TRBD1, the table's D call, lacks a check against the DNA. TRBV21-1 is noted as a pseudogene. The CDR3 runs to 13 residues.

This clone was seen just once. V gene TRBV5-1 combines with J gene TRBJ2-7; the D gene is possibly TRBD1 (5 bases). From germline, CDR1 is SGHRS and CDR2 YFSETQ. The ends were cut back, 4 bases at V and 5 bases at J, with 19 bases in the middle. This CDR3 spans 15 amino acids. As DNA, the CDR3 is TGCGCCAGCAGCCTCAGGGTCTCGATGTCGGACGAGCAGTACTTC. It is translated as CASSLRVSMSDEQYF.

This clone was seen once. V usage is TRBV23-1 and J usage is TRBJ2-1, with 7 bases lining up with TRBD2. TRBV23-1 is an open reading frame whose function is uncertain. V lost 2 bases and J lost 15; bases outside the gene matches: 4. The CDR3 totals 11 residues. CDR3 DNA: TGCGCCAGCAGTCAACGGCGGGGGAGGTTCTTC. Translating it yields CASSQRRGRFF.

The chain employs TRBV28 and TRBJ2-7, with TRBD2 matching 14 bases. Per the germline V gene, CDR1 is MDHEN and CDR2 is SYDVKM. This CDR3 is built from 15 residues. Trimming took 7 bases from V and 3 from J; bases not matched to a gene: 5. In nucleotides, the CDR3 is TGTGCCAGCACCCCGGGACTAGCGGGAGACTACGAGCAGTACTTC. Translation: CASTPGLAGDYEQYF.

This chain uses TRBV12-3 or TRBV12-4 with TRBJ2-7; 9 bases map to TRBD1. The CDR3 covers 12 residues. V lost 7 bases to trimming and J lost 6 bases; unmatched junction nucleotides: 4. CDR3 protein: CASTTGGAEQYF. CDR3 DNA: TGTGCCAGCACAACAGGGGGCGCCGAGCAGTACTTC.

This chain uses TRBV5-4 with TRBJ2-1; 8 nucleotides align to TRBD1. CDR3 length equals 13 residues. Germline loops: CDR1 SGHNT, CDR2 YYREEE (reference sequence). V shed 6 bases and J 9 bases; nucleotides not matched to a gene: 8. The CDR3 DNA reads TGTGCCAGCACGGGACAGGAGGTTGGTGAGCAGTTCTTC. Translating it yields CASTGQEVGEQFF.

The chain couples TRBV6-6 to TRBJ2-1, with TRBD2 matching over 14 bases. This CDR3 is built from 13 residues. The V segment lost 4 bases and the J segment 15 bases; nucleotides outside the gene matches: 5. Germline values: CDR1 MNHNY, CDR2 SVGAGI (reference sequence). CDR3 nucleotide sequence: TGTGCCAGCAGTTCGGGACTAGCGGGAGCCTTGTTCTTC. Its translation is CASSSGLAGALFF.

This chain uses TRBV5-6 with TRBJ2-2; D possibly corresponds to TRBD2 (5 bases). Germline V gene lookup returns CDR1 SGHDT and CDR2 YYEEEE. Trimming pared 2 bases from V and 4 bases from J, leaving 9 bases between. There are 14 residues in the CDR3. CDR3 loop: CASSFVGVTGELFF. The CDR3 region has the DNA TGTGCCAGCAGCTTCGTGGGAGTCACCGGGGAGCTGTTTTTT. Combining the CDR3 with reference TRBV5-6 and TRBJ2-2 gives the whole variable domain DAGVTQSPTHLIKTRGQQVTLRCSPKSGHDTVSWYQQALGQGPQFIFQYYEEEERQRGNFPDRFSGHQFPNYSSELNVNALLLGDSALYLCASSFVGVTGELFFGEGSRLTVL.

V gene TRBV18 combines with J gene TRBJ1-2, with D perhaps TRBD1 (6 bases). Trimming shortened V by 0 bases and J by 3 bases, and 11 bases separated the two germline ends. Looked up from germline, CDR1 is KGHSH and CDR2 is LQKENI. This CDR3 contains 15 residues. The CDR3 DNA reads TGTGCCAGCTCACCACCGTTAGACAGGCACTATGGCTACACCTTC. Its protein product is CASSPPLDRHYGYTF.

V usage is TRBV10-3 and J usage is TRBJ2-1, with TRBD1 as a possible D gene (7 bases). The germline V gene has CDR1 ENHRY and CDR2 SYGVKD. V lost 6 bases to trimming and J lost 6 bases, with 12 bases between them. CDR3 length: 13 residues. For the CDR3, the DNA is TGTGCCATCAGGCGGGACAGCCTCAATGAGCAGTTCTTC. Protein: CAIRRDSLNEQFF.

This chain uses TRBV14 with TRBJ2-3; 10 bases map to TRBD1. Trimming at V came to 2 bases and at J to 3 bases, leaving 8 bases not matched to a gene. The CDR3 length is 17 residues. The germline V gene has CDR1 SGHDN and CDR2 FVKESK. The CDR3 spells CASSQLARDRGTDTQYF. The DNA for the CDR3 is TGTGCCAGCAGCCAATTGGCCCGGGACAGGGGAACAGATACGCAGTATTTT. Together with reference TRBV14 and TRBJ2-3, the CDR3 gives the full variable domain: EAGVTQFPSHSVIEKGQTVTLRCDPISGHDNLYWYRRVMGKEIKFLLHFVKESKQDESGMPNNRFLAERTGGTYSTLKVQPAELEDSGVYFCASSQLARDRGTDTQYFGPGTRLTVL.

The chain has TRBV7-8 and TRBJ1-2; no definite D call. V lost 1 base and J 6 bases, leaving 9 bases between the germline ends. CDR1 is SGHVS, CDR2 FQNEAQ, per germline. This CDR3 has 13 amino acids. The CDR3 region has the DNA TGTGCCAGCAGCTTAGGGGTCGGGAATGGCTACACCTTC. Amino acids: CASSLGVGNGYTF.

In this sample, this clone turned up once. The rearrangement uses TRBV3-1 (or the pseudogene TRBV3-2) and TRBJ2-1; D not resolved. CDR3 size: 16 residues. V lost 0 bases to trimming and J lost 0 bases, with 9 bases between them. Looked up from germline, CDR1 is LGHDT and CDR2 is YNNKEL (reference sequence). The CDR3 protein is CASSQDRLGSYNEQFF. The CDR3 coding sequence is TGTGCCAGCAGCCAAGATCGGCTAGGCTCCTACAATGAGCAGTTCTTC.

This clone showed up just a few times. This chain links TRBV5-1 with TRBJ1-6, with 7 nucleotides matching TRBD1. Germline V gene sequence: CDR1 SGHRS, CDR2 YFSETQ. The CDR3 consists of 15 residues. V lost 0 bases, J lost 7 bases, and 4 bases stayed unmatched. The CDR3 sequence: CASSLATGKNSPLHF. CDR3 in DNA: TGCGCCAGCAGCTTGGCGACAGGGAAAAATTCACCCCTCCACTTT.

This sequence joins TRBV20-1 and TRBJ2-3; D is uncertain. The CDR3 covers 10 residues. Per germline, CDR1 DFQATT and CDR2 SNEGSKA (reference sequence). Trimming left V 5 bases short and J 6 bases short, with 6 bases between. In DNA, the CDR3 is TGCAGTGCTTACGGGGATACGCAGTATTTT. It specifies CSAYGDTQYF.

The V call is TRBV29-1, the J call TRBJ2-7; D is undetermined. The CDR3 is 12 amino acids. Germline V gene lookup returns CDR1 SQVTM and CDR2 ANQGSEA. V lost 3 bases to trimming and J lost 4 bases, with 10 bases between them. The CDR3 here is CSVEGRYYEQYF. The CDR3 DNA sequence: TGCAGCGTTGAGGGCAGATATTACGAGCAGTACTTC.

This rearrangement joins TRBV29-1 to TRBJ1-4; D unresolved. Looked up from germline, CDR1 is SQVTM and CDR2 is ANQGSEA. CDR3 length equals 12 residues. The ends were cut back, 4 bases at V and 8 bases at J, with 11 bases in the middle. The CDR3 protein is CSVVGYGEKLFF. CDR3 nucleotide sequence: TGCAGCGTTGTTGGCTACGGGGAAAAACTGTTTTTT.

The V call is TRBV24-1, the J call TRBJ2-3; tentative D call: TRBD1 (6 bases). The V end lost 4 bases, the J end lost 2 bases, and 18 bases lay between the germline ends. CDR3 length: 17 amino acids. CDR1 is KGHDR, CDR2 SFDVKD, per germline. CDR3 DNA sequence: TGTGCCACCAGTGAGACGGGGACACTACCCCTCACAGATACGCAGTATTTT. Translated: CATSETGTLPLTDTQYF.

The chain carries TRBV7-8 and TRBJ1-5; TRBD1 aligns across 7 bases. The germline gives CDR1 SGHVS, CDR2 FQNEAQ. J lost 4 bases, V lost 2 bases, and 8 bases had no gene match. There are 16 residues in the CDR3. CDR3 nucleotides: TGTGCCAGCAGCTTAACTCCGGGACAGATAAATCAGCCCCAGCATTTT. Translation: CASSLTPGQINQPQHF. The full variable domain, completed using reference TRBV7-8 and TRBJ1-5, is GAGVSQSPRYKVAKRGQDVALRCDPISGHVSLFWYQQALGQGPEFLTYFQNEAQLDKSGLPSDRFFAERPEGSVSTLKIQRTQQEDSAVYLCASSLTPGQINQPQHFGDGTRLSIL.

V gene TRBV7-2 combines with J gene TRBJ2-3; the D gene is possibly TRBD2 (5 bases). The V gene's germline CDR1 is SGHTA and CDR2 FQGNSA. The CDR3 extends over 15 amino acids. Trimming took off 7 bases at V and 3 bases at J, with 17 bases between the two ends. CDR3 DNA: TGTGCCAGCACCTCCCGTAGCGAGGGTACAGATACGCAGTATTTT. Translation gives CASTSRSEGTDTQYF.

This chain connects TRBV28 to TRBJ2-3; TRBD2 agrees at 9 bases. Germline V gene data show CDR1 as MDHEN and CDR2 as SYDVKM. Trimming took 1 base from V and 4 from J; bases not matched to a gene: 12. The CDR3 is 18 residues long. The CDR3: CASSLYRAGGREADTQYF. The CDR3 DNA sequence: TGTGCCAGCAGTTTATACCGAGCCGGCGGGAGGGAGGCAGATACGCAGTATTTT.

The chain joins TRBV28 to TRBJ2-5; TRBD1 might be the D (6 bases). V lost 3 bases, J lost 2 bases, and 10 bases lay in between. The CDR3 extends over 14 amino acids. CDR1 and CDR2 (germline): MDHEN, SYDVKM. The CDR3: CASSFPDRQETQYF. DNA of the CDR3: TGTGCCAGCAGTTTTCCGGACAGACAAGAGACCCAGTACTTC.

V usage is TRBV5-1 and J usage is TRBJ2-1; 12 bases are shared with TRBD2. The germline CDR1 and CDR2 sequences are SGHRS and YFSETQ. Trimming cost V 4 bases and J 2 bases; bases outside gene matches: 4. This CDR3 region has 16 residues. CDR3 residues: CASSMGLAGTYNEQFF. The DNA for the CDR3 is TGCGCCAGCAGCATGGGACTAGCGGGTACCTACAATGAGCAGTTCTTC.

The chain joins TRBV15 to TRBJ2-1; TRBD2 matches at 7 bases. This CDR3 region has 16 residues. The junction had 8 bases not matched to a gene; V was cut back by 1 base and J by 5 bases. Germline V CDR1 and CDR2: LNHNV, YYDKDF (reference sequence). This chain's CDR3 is CATSRGRGLTNNEQFF. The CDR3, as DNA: TGTGCCACCAGCAGAGGACGGGGACTAACAAACAATGAGCAGTTCTTC. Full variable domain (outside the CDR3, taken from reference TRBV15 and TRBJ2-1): DAMVIQNPRYQVTQFGKPVTLSCSQTLNHNVMYWYQQKSSQAPKLLFHYYDKDFNNEADTPDNFQSRRPNTSFCFLDIRSPGLGDTAMYLCATSRGRGLTNNEQFFGPGTRLTVL.